The clone carrying this T cell receptor (beta chain) was counted a few times. Germline lookup yields CDR1 LNHDA and CDR2 SQIVND (reference sequence). The CDR3 sequence is 13 residues long. Trimming took 3 bases from V and 3 from J, leaving 9 bases between them. The data were obtained in a study of blood T cell repertoires in COVID-19. Study at large: T cells, B-cell-depleted T cells, or PBMCs supplied cDNA or gDNA.

Clones were sequenced by immunoSEQ multiplex PCR, and TCRdb holds only the in-frame ones, with some missing. This table holds around 260,000 clones, approximately 91% found once. The origin of this receptor is a woman between 35 and 50 years old who had recovered from COVID-19. Sequenced: peripheral blood. The chain joins TRBV19 to TRBJ2-7; the D gene is possibly TRBD1 (6 bases). The CDR3, as DNA: TGTGCCAGTAGTATTGACAGGAACTACGAGCAGTACTTC. Encoded protein: CASSIDRNYEQYF.